Detailed here is one T cell receptor beta chain. Its target is unknown. This CDR3 is built from 17 residues. The sample comes from a study of T cell responses to AZD1222 COVID-19 vaccine. Findings and caveats of the study: Seropositive AZD1222 recipients at baseline numbered only 6 or 7. Targeting of unmutated variant regions was reportedly seen in nearly half of spike-specific TCRs. Clonal diversity was possibly underestimated, and white British individuals and females predominated among donors.

Profiled with immunoSEQ multiplex PCR; TCRdb holds only in-frame clones, not every one. The data show approximately 100,000 clones, with 75% to 90% seen just once and over 15% held by the top ten. This receptor was identified in an adult in good health. The source material was peripheral blood, sampled on day 0 of AZD1222 vaccination. The chain is built from TRBV21-1 and TRBJ2-7; TRBD2 is the table's D call and was not checked against the DNA. TRBV21-1 has pseudogene status. The CDR3 DNA sequence: TGTGCCAACAACCCTCGGTGGAGGCTCGGCCTTTCCTACGAGCAGTACTTC. It specifies CANNPRWRLGLSYEQYF.